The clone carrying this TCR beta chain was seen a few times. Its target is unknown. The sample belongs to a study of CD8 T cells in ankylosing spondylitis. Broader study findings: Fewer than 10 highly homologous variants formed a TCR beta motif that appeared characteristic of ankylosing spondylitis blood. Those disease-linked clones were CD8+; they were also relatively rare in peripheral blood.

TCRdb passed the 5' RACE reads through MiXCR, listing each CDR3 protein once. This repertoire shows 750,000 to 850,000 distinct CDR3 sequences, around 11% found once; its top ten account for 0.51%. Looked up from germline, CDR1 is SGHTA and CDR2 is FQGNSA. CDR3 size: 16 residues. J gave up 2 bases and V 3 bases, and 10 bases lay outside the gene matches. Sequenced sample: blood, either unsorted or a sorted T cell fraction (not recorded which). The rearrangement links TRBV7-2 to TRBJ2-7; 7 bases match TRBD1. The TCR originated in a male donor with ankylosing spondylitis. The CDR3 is CASSFPSGQLTYEQYF. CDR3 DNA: TGTGCCAGCAGCTTCCCGTCGGGACAGCTCACCTACGAGCAGTACTTC.